This TCR beta chain originates from a study of Tregs in tolerant kidney transplant recipients. Points from the study as a whole: Biological reproducibility was not directly addressed in this study.

Germline V CDR1 and CDR2: MNHEY, SVGAGI. V shed 6 bases and J 6 bases; nucleotides not matched to a gene: 8. CDR3 length: 13 residues. Sequencing used immunoSEQ multiplex PCR; TCRdb keeps in-frame clones, though not all of them. The profile shows around 43,000 clones, about 89% of them singletons. Remarks on this clone: Its antigen is as yet unknown.

An overnight rest at 37°C with approximately 210 IU/ml IL-2 preceded regulatory T cell sorting from thawed PBMCs. This chain uses TRBV6-5 with TRBJ2-7; 7 bases line up with TRBD1. The TCR sequence derives from a human donor in good health. The sequenced sample was Tregs from blood. This CDR3 reads CASRSTGVGEQYF. DNA for the CDR3: TGTGCCAGCAGATCAACAGGGGTGGGCGAGCAGTACTTC.